This T cell receptor beta chain was captured in a study of cytomegalovirus exposure and HLA in healthy donors. PCR involved 60 Vbeta and 13 Jbeta primers. Data came from immunoSEQ multiplex PCR; TCRdb stores just in-frame clones and leaves some out. The sample shows about 200,000 clones, 87% of them seen only once. The sequenced sample was PBMCs. The clonotype comes from a boy aged 2 to 9 in good health and CMV-seronegative.

The CDR3 DNA sequence: TGCGCCAGCAGCCATGGACTACGGCAAGAGACCCAGTACTTC. It yields the protein CASSHGLRQETQYF. The V gene is TRBV5-1, the J gene TRBJ2-5, with D possibly TRBD2 on 6 matching bases. Germline CDR1 reads SGHRS; CDR2 reads YFSETQ. The V end lost 4 bases, the J end lost 2 bases, and 12 bases lay between the germline ends. This CDR3 contains 14 residues.